One and the same sample provided the 18 T cell receptor beta chains below, sequenced in a study of neoadjuvant anti-PD-1 for oral cavity cancer. Profiled with immunoSEQ multiplex PCR; TCRdb holds only in-frame clones, not every one. Of around 13,000 clones detected, about 81% appear once; the ten largest clones hold around 2%. Time point defined: after neoadjuvant nivolumab, at surgical resection. The material sequenced was PBMCs, taken after nivolumab (anti-PD-1) treatment. The origin of the receptors is a person aged 40 to 85 with oral cavity squamous cell carcinoma.

The genes are TRBV10-3 and TRBJ2-7; TRBD1 agrees at 12 bases. Germline lookup yields CDR1 ENHRY and CDR2 SYGVKD. V dropped 5 bases and J dropped 6; count of bases not matched to a gene: 5. CDR3 length equals 14 residues. CDR3 in amino acids: CAISNGDRGLEQYF. CDR3 bases: TGTGCCATCAGTAACGGGGACAGGGGGCTCGAGCAGTACTTC.

The gene calls are TRBV11-2 and TRBJ2-7, with D perhaps TRBD2 (5 bases). The CDR3 length is 16 residues. With 0 bases removed from V and 5 bases from J, the gap between germline ends came to 17 bases. Germline V lookup: CDR1 SGHAT, CDR2 FQNNGV. The CDR3: CASSLDYYRGINEQYF. In nucleotides, the CDR3 is TGTGCCAGCAGCTTAGATTACTATAGAGGGATCAACGAGCAGTACTTC.

V and J are TRBV28 and TRBJ1-5; D possibly corresponds to TRBD1 (6 bases). Germline values: CDR1 MDHEN, CDR2 SYDVKM. V was pared by 6 bases and J by 5 bases, with 17 bases between. The CDR3 runs 15 residues. CDR3 in DNA: TGTGCCAGCAGCGTAAACGGGGGGCCCCATCAGCCCCAGCATTTT. Protein sequence: CASSVNGGPHQPQHF.

This clone was seen only once. The DNA of the CDR3 is TGCGCCAGCAGTCGAGGGCTAGCCGTTCGTCCCTACAATGAGCAGTTCTTC. It yields the protein CASSRGLAVRPYNEQFF. The V call is TRBV4-1, the J call TRBJ2-1; a possible D gene is TRBD2 (5 bases). Germline loops: CDR1 MGHRA, CDR2 YSYEKL. The V end lost 6 bases, the J end lost 2 bases, and 20 bases lay between the germline ends. The CDR3 consists of 17 residues.

The chain uses TRBV5-1 and TRBJ2-7; TRBD1 agrees at 8 bases. This CDR3 comprises 14 residues. J gave up 2 bases and V 4 bases, and 5 bases lay outside the gene matches. Germline lookup yields CDR1 SGHRS and CDR2 YFSETQ. The CDR3 DNA reads TGCGCCAGCAGCCCCTCGGGACAGGCCTACGAGCAGTACTTC. This gives the protein CASSPSGQAYEQYF.

This clone was detected only once. V gene TRBV7-9 combines with J gene TRBJ2-7; TRBD1 matches at 9 bases. Per the germline V gene, CDR1 is SEHNR and CDR2 is FQNEAQ (reference sequence). CDR3 length equals 14 residues. V was clipped by 5 bases and J by 6 bases; unmatched bases: 8. The CDR3 bases are TGTGCCAGCAGCCTCCGGGGACAGGGTGGCGAGCAGTACTTC. Its translation: CASSLRGQGGEQYF.

This chain uses TRBV2 with TRBJ2-3; 9 bases agree with TRBD2. The germline V gene has CDR1 SNHLY and CDR2 FYNNEI. V lost 7 bases to trimming and J lost 6 bases; unmatched junction nucleotides: 8. The CDR3 is 14 residues long. In DNA, the CDR3 is TGTGCCAGCACGGGCGGGAGGGCCTCGGATACGCAGTATTTT. Its translation: CASTGGRASDTQYF.

The rearrangement uses TRBV2 and TRBJ1-4, with no clear D. Trimming took 5 bases from V and 4 from J, leaving 11 bases between them. The CDR3 is 14 amino acids. CDR1 SNHLY and CDR2 FYNNEI come from the germline V gene. This CDR3 is CASSILAGNEKLFF. Written as DNA, the CDR3 is TGTGCCAGCAGTATATTGGCGGGTAATGAAAAACTGTTTTTT.

The chain employs TRBV5-4 and TRBJ2-2; D is uncertain. Trimming pared 0 bases from V and 5 bases from J, leaving 5 bases between. Per germline, CDR1 SGHNT and CDR2 YYREEE (reference sequence). The CDR3 is 13 residues long. DNA for the CDR3: TGTGCCAGCAGCTTGGGGCAAACCGGGGAGCTGTTTTTT. This encodes CASSLGQTGELFF.

This clone was picked up a small number of times. The chain recombines TRBV19 with TRBJ1-2; the match to TRBD1 covers 9 bases. The CDR3 is 13 amino acids. V lost 6 bases and J lost 7; bases outside the gene matches: 6. CDR1 and CDR2 from the germline V gene are LNHDA and SQIVND (reference sequence). This CDR3 is CASSYRGQRGYTF. In DNA, the CDR3 is TGTGCCAGTAGCTACAGGGGGCAGCGTGGCTACACCTTC.

The rearrangement uses TRBV10-2 and TRBJ2-7; 10 positions agree with TRBD1. The CDR3 extends over 17 amino acids. Germline V gene sequence: CDR1 WSHSY, CDR2 SAAADI. Unmatched junction bases numbered 13, after V lost 2 bases and J lost 6 bases. This CDR3 is CASSEARQGAPSSEQYF. The CDR3 DNA reads as TGCGCCAGCAGTGAGGCTAGACAGGGGGCGCCGAGTAGCGAGCAGTACTTC.

V usage is TRBV19 and J usage is TRBJ2-1; TRBD2 matches 10 bases. V lost 3 bases to trimming and J lost 1 base; unmatched junction nucleotides: 12. The CDR3 is 19 amino acids. Germline V gene sequence: CDR1 LNHDA, CDR2 SQIVND (reference sequence). CDR3 amino acids: CASSIGLAAYNLSYNEQFF. As DNA, the CDR3 is TGTGCCAGTAGTATCGGACTAGCGGCCTATAACTTATCCTACAATGAGCAGTTCTTC. Full variable domain (rest looked up from reference TRBV19 and TRBJ2-1): DGGITQSPKYLFRKEGQNVTLSCEQNLNHDAMYWYRQDPGQGLRLIYYSQIVNDFQKGDIAEGYSVSREKKESFPLTVTSAQKNPTAFYLCASSIGLAAYNLSYNEQFFGPGTRLTVL.

The chain carries TRBV7-9 and TRBJ1-2; no definite D call. Trimming pared 5 bases from V and 4 bases from J, leaving 11 bases between. In germline, CDR1 is SEHNR, CDR2 FQNEAQ (reference sequence). CDR3 length: 13 residues. As DNA, the CDR3 is TGTGCCAGCAGCACCCGATTGTTCTATGGCTACACCTTC. This gives the protein CASSTRLFYGYTF.

The V gene is TRBV4-1, the J gene TRBJ2-2; TRBD1 agrees at 12 bases. V gave up 1 base and J gave up 7 bases; unmatched junction bases: 4. The CDR3 runs to 16 residues. Germline V gives CDR1 MGHRA, CDR2 YSYEKL. The CDR3 reads CASSQGGTGGIGELFF. In nucleotides, the CDR3 is TGCGCCAGCAGCCAAGGTGGGACAGGGGGCATCGGGGAGCTGTTTTTT.

The rearrangement uses TRBV5-8 and TRBJ2-3; D is possibly TRBD2 (6 bases). Germline loops: CDR1 SGHTS, CDR2 YDEGEE. This CDR3 is built from 13 residues. Between the trimmed V and J ends, which lost 0 bases and 4 bases, there was a span of 6 bases. The DNA for the CDR3 is TGTGCCAGCAGCTTGGGACTAGCAGATACGCAGTATTTT. It translates to CASSLGLADTQYF.

V is TRBV4-1 and J is TRBJ2-7; maybe TRBD1 (5 bases). The CDR3 has 15 residues. Trimming took 1 base from V and 5 from J, leaving 15 bases between them. Germline V gives CDR1 MGHRA, CDR2 YSYEKL. The CDR3 nucleotides are TGCGCCAGCAGCCAAGTTTTGACAGCTCCTAACGAGCAGTACTTC. It encodes CASSQVLTAPNEQYF.

For this clone: Sequence at one end of the junction differs from germline and may be a read error. The chain recombines TRBV19 with TRBJ1-4; D perhaps matches TRBD1 (5 bases). Germline V gene data show CDR1 as LNHDA and CDR2 as SQIVND (reference sequence). There are 15 residues in the CDR3. The DNA for the CDR3 is TGTGCCAGTAGTCGAGGGGACGGCCTTAATGGAAAACTGTTTTTT. Translating gives CASSRGDGLNGKLFF.

The gene calls are TRBV14 and TRBJ2-3, with D possibly being TRBD2 (7 bases). The CDR3 covers 15 residues. CDR1 is SGHDN and CDR2 is FVKESK in the germline V gene. Trimming pared 1 base from V and 5 bases from J, leaving 13 bases between. CDR3: CASSQAARGGDTQYF. In nucleotides, the CDR3 is TGTGCCAGCAGCCAAGCTGCGAGGGGGGGAGATACGCAGTATTTT.